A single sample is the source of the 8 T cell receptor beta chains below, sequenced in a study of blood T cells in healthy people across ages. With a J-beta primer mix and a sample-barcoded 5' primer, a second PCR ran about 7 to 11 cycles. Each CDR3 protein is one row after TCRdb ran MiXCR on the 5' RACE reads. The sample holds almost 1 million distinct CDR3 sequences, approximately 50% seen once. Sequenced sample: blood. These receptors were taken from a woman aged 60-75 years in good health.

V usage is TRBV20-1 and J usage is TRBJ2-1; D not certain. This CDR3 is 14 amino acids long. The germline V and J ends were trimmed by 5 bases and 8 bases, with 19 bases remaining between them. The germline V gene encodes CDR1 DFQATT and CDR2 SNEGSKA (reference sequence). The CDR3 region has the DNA TGCAGTGCTGGAGCCGCAGTGGTGGTCCATGAGCAGTTCTTC. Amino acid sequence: CSAGAAVVVHEQFF.

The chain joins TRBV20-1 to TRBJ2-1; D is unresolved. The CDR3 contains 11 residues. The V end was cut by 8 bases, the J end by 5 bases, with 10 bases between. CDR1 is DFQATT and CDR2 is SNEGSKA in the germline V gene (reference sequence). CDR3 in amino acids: CSTTLHNEQFF. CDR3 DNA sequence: TGCAGTACCACCCTACACAATGAGCAGTTCTTC.

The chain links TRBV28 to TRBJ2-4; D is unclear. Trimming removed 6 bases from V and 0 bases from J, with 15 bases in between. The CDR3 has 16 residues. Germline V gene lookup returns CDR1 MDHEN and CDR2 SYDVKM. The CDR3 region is CASRSPRSLAKNIQYF. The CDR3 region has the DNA TGTGCCAGCAGGTCCCCTAGGTCGTTAGCCAAAAACATTCAGTACTTC. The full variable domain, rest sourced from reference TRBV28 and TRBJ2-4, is DVKVTQSSRYLVKRTGEKVFLECVQDMDHENMFWYRQDPGLGLRLIYFSYDVKMKEKGDIPEGYSVSREKKERFSLILESASTNQTSMYLCASRSPRSLAKNIQYFGAGTRLSVL.

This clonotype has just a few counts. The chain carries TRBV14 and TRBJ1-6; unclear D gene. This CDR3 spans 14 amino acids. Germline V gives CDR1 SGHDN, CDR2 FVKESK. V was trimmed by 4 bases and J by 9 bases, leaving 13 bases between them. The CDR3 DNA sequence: TGTGCCAGCAGCCGTACACAATATGGTTCACCCCTCCACTTT. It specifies CASSRTQYGSPLHF.

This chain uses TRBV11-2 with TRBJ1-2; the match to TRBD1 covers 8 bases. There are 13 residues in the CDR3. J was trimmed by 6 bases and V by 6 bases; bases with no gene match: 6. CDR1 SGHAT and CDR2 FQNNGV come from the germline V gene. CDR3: CASSSGQGDGYTF. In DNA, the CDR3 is TGTGCCAGCAGTTCTGGACAGGGAGATGGCTACACCTTC.

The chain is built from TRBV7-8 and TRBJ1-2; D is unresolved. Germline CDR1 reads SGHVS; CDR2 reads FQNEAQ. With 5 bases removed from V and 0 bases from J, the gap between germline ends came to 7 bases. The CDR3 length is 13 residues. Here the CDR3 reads CASSKDPNYGYTF. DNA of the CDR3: TGTGCCAGCAGCAAAGACCCTAACTATGGCTACACCTTC.

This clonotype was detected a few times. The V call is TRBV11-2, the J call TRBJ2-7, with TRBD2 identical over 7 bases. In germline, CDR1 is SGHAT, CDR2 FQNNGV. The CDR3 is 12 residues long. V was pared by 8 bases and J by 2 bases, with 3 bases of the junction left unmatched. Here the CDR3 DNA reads TGTGCCAGCCGGGGGACTACCTACGAGCAGTACTTC. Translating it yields CASRGTTYEQYF.

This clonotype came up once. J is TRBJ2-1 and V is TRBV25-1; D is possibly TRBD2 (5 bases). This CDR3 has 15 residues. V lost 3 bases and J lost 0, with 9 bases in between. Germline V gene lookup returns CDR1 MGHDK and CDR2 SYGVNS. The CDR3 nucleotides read TGTGCCAGCAGTGATGCGGGTTACTCCTACAATGAGCAGTTCTTC. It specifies CASSDAGYSYNEQFF.